This TCR beta chain is from a study of CD8+ T cells in alopecia areata. Overall study findings and caveats: Higher clonality than in normal scalp was seen in lesional scalp, especially alopecia totalis/universalis.

Extracted from the samples, RNA was reverse transcribed into cDNA to serve as the sequencing template. Clones were read by immunoSEQ multiplex PCR, and TCRdb kept only the in-frame ones, dropping some. This sample carries about 200,000 clones, about 61% of them seen once, and the ten largest clones take nearly 5%. Trimming took off 5 bases at V and 0 bases at J, with 13 bases between the two ends. The CDR3 covers 15 residues. CDR1 and CDR2 from the germline V gene are MNHEY and SMNVEV (reference sequence). Note on this clone: The antigen is unknown.

Sorting of PBMCs yielded the CD4+ and CD8+ T cells. Material for sequencing was CD8+ T cells sorted from blood. The chain employs TRBV27 and TRBJ2-5, with D perhaps TRBD2 (5 bases). This TCR derives from a human donor in good health. CDR3 sequence (DNA): TGTGCCAGCAGTCCATACGGGGATTACCAAGAGACCCAGTACTTC. Translation gives CASSPYGDYQETQYF.